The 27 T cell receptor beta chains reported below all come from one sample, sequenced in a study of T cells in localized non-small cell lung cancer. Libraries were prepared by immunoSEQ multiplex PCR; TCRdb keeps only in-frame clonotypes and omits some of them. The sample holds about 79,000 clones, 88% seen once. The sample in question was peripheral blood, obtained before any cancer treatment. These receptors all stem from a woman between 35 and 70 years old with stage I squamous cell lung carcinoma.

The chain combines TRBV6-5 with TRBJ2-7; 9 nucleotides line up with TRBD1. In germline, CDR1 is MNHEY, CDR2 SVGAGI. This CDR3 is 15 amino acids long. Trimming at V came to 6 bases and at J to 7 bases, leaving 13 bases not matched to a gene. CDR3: CASRITGGAAKEQYF. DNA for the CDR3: TGTGCCAGCAGGATAACAGGGGGCGCGGCGAAAGAGCAGTACTTC.

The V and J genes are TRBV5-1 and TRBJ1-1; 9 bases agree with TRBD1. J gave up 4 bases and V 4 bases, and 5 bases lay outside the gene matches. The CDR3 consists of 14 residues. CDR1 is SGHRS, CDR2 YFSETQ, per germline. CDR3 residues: CASSGTGRSTEAFF. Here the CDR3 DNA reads TGCGCCAGCAGCGGGACAGGGCGGAGCACTGAAGCTTTCTTT.

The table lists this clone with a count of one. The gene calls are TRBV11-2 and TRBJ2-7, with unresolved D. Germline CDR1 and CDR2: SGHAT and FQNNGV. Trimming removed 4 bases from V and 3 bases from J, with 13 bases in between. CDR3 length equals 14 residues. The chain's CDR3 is CASSSDQEHYEQYF. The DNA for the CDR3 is TGTGCCAGCAGCTCAGATCAGGAGCACTACGAGCAGTACTTC.

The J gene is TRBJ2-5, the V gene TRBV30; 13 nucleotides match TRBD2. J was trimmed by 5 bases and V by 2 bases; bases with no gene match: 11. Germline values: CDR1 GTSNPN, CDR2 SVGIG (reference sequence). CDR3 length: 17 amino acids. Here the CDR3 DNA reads TGTGCCTGGAGTCCCCGGACTAGCGGGGGTTATCAGGAGACCCAGTACTTC. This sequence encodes CAWSPRTSGGYQETQYF.

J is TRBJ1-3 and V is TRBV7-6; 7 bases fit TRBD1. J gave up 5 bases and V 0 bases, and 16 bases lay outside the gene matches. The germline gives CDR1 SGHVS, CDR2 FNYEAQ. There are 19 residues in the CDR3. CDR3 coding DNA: TGTGCCAGCAGCTTAGCCCTCCGCCGGACAGGAGACGACAGAAACACCATATATTTT. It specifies CASSLALRRTGDDRNTIYF.

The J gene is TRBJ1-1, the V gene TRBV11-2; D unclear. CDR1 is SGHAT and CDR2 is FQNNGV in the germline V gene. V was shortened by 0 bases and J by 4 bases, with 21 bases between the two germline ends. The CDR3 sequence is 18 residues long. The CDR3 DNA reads TGTGCCAGCAGCTTAGATGAGACTCACAGCGGATGGGGCACTGAAGCTTTCTTT. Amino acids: CASSLDETHSGWGTEAFF.

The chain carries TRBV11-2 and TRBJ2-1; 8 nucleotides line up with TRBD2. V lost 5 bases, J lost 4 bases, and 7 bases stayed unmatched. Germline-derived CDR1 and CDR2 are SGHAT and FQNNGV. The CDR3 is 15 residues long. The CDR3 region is CASSPARGGYNEQFF. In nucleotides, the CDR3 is TGTGCCAGCAGCCCCGCCCGGGGGGGTTACAATGAGCAGTTCTTC.

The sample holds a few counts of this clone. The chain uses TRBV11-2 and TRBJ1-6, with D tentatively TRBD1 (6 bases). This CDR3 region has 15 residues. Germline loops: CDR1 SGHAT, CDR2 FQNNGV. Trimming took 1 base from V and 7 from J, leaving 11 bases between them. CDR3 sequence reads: CASSLGPGVNSPLHF. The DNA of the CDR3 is TGTGCCAGCAGCTTAGGGCCAGGGGTCAATTCACCCCTCCACTTT.

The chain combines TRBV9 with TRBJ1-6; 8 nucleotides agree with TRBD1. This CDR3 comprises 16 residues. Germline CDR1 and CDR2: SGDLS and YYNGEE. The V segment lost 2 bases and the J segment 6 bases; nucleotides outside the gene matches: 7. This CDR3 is CASSVGGQEFNSPLHF. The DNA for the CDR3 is TGTGCCAGCAGCGTCGGGGGACAGGAGTTTAATTCACCCCTCCACTTT.

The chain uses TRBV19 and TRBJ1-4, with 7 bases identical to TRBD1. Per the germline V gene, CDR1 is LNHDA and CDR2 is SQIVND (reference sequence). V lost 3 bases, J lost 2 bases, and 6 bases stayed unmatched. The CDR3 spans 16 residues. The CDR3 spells CASSIRGRGTNEKLFF. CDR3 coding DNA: TGTGCCAGTAGTATCAGGGGCAGGGGGACTAATGAAAAACTGTTTTTT.

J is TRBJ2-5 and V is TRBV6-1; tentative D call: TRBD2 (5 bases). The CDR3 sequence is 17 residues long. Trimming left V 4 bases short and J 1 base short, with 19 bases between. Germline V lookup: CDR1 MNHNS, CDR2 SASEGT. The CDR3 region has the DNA TGTGCCAGCAGTGCAATCAGAGGGAGTAGTCCCCAAGAGACCCAGTACTTC. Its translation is CASSAIRGSSPQETQYF.

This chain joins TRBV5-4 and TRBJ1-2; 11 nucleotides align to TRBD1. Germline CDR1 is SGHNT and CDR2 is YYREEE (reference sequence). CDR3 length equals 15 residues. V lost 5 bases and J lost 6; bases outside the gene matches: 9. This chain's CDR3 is CASRMDRGLFDGYTF. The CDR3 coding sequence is TGTGCCAGCAGGATGGACAGGGGGCTGTTCGATGGCTACACCTTC.

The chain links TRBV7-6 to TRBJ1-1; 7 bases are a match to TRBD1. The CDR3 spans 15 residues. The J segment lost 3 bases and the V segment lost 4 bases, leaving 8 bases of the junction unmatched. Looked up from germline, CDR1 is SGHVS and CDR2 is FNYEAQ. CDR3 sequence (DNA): TGTGCCAGCAGCTCCTCGGGGAGGGGGCACACTGAAGCTTTCTTT. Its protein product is CASSSSGRGHTEAFF.

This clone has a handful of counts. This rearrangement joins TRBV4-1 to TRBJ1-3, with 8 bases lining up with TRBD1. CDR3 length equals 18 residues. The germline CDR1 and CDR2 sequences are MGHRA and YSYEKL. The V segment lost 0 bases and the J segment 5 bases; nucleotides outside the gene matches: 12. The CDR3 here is CASSQDDPRTGYRNTIYF. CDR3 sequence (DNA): TGCGCCAGCAGCCAAGATGACCCCCGGACAGGGTATCGAAACACCATATATTTT.

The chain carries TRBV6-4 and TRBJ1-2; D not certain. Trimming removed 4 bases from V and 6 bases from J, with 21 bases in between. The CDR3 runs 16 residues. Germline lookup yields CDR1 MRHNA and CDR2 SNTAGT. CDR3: CASSAFSPTDGDGYTF. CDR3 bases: TGTGCCAGCAGTGCCTTTTCTCCTACCGACGGCGATGGCTACACCTTC.

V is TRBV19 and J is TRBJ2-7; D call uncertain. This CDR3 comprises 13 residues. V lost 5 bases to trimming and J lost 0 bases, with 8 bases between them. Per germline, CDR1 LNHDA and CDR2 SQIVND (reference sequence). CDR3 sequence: CASSVVSSYEQYF. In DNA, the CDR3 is TGTGCCAGTAGTGTGGTGAGCTCCTACGAGCAGTACTTC.

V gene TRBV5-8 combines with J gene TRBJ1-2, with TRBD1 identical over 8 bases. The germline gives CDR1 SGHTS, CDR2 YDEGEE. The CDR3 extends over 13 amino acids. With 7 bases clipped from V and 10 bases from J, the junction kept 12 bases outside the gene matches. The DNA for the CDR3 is TGTGCCAGCCACAGAGACCGGGACAGGCTCTACACCTTC. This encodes CASHRDRDRLYTF.

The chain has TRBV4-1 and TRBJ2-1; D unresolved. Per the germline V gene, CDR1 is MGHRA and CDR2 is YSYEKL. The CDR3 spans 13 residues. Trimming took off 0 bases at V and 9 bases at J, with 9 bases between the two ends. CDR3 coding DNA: TGCGCCAGCAGCCAAGATCCGACCAGTGAGCAGTTCTTC. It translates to CASSQDPTSEQFF.

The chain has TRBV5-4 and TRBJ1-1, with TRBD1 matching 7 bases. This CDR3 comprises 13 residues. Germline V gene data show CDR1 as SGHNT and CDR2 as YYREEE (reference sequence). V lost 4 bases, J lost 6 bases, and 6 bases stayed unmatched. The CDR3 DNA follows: TGTGCCAGCAGCCAAGGACAGGTACCTGAAGCTTTCTTT. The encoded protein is CASSQGQVPEAFF.

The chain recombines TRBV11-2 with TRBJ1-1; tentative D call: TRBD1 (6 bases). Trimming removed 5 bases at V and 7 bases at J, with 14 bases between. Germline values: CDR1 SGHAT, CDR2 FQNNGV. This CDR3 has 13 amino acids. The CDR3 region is CASSPDGQREAFF. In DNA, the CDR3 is TGTGCCAGCAGCCCCGACGGACAGCGTGAAGCTTTCTTT.

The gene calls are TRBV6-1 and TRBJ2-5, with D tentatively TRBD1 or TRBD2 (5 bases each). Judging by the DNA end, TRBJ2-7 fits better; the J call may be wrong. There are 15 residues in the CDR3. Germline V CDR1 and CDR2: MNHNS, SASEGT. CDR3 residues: CASSKSGGPTYEQYF. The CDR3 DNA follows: TGTGCCAGCAGTAAGAGTGGGGGACCTACCTACGAGCAGTACTTC.

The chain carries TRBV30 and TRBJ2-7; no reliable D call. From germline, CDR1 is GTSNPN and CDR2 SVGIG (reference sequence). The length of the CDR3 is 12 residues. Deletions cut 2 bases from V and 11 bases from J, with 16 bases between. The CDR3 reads CAWSTYQPPKYF. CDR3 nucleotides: TGTGCCTGGAGTACGTACCAACCTCCCAAGTACTTC.

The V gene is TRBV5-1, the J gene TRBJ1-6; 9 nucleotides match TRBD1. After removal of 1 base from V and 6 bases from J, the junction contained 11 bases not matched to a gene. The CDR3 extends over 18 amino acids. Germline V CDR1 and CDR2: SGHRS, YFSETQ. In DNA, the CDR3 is TGCGCCAGCAGCTTGCTCACCGGGACAGGGATTGGTAATTCACCCCTCCACTTT. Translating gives CASSLLTGTGIGNSPLHF. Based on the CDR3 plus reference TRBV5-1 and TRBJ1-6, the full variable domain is KAGVTQTPRYLIKTRGQQVTLSCSPISGHRSVSWYQQTPGQGLQFLFEYFSETQRNKGNFPGRFSGRQFSNSRSEMNVSTLELGDSALYLCASSLLTGTGIGNSPLHFGNGTRLTVT.

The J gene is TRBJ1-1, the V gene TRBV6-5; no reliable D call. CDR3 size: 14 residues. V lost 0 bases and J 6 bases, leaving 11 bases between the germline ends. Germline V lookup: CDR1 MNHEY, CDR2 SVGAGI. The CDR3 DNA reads TGTGCCAGCAGTTACTCGCGAACCGGGGCTGAAGCTTTCTTT. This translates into CASSYSRTGAEAFF.

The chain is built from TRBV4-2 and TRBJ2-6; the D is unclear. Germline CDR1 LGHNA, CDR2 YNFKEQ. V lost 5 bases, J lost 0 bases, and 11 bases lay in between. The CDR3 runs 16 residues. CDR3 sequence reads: CASSLDRLSGANVLTF. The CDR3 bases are TGTGCCAGCAGCTTGGACCGGCTCTCTGGGGCCAACGTCCTGACTTTC.

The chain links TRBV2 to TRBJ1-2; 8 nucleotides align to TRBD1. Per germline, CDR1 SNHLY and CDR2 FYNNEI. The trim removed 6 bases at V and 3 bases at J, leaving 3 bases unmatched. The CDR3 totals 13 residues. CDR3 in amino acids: CASRATGDYGYTF. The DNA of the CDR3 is TGTGCCAGCAGGGCGACAGGGGACTATGGCTACACCTTC.

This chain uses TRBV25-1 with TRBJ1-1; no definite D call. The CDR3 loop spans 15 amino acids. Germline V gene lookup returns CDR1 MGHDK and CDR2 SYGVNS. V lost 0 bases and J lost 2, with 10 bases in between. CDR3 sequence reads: CASSEYQVGNTEAFF. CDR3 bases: TGTGCCAGCAGTGAATACCAGGTTGGCAACACTGAAGCTTTCTTT.